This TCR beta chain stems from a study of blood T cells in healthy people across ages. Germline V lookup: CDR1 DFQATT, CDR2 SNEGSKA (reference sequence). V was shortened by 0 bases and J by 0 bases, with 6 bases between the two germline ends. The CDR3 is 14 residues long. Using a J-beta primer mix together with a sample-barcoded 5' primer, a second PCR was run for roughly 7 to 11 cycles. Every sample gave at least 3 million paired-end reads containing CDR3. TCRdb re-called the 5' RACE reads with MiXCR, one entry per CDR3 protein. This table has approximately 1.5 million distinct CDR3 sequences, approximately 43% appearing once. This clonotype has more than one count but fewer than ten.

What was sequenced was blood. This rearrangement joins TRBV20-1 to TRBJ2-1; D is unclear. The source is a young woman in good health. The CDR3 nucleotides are TGCAGTGCTAGAGACAAGTACTCCTACAATGAGCAGTTCTTC. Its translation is CSARDKYSYNEQFF.